The 18 T cell receptor beta chains presented below share a single source sample, sequenced in a study of T cell responses to AZD1222 COVID-19 vaccine. Sequenced by immunoSEQ multiplex PCR; TCRdb stores in-frame clones only, minus some. This table holds approximately 100,000 clones, over 75% found once. The sequences come from peripheral blood, collected on day 0 of AZD1222 vaccination. These receptors all come from an adult in good health.

The rearrangement joins TRBV5-4 to TRBJ2-5; D possibly corresponds to TRBD2 (6 bases). This CDR3 has 15 amino acids. Germline CDR1 is SGHNT and CDR2 is YYREEE (reference sequence). Trimming removed 4 bases from V and 2 bases from J, with 15 bases in between. The CDR3 DNA reads TGTGCCAGCAGCCAGGACTATCGGGTTCAAGAGACCCAGTACTTC. This gives the protein CASSQDYRVQETQYF.

V usage is TRBV23-1 and J usage is TRBJ2-7; D ambiguous. TRBV23-1 is annotated as an ORF whose role is uncertain. The length of the CDR3 is 15 residues. Trimming cost V 4 bases and J 8 bases, with 21 bases left between them. The CDR3 protein is CASSPVEWTLIQQYF. In nucleotides, the CDR3 is TGCGCCAGCAGTCCTGTGGAGTGGACCTTAATTCAGCAGTACTTC.

The sample holds one count of this clone. The rearrangement links TRBV5-6 to TRBJ2-2, with no clear D. The ends were cut back, 7 bases at V and 3 bases at J, with 4 bases in the middle. CDR3 length: 11 residues. In germline, CDR1 is SGHDT, CDR2 YYEEEE. CDR3 sequence reads: CASEYTGELFF. The CDR3 DNA reads as TGTGCCAGCGAGTACACCGGGGAGCTGTTTTTT.

The V call is TRBV28, the J call TRBJ1-6; D is possibly TRBD1 (5 bases). The CDR3 loop spans 12 amino acids. Germline V gives CDR1 MDHEN, CDR2 SYDVKM. V lost 5 bases and J 10 bases, leaving 9 bases between the germline ends. The CDR3 protein is CASSDRDSPLHF. Here the CDR3 DNA reads TGTGCCAGCAGTGACAGAGACTCACCCCTCCACTTT.

The rearrangement joins TRBV29-1 to TRBJ1-2; tentative D call: TRBD1 (5 bases). The CDR3 is 14 amino acids. Germline CDR1 SQVTM, CDR2 ANQGSEA. V was cut by 5 bases and J by 4 bases, with 17 bases left in between. The CDR3 is CSVRQFSSVYGYTF. Written as DNA, the CDR3 is TGCAGCGTTAGACAGTTTTCGAGTGTCTATGGCTACACCTTC.

The chain combines TRBV5-5 with TRBJ2-3; D not certain. There are 14 residues in the CDR3. V was shortened by 0 bases and J by 5 bases, with 10 bases between the two germline ends. Germline V CDR1 and CDR2: SGHKS, YYEKEE (reference sequence). The CDR3 region is CASSLAQPGDTQYF. The DNA of the CDR3 is TGTGCCAGCAGCTTGGCTCAACCCGGAGATACGCAGTATTTT.

The chain employs TRBV6-5 and TRBJ2-7; the D gene could be TRBD1 or TRBD2 (5 bases each). CDR1 and CDR2 (germline): MNHEY, SVGAGI. V was clipped by 6 bases and J by 7 bases, with 19 bases between them. CDR3 length: 14 amino acids. The CDR3 coding sequence is TGTGCCAGCAGGACGATAGGAGGCTGGGGGGAGCAGTACTTC. This codes for CASRTIGGWGEQYF.

The chain links TRBV3-1 (or the pseudogene TRBV3-2) to TRBJ1-6, with 10 bases lining up with TRBD1. CDR3 length equals 17 residues. Trimming cost V 1 base and J 10 bases; bases outside gene matches: 10. Germline V gene sequence: CDR1 LGHDT, CDR2 YNNKEL (reference sequence). For the CDR3, the DNA is TGTGCCAGCAGCCAAGGGGGCCAGACAGGGGGCAGGTCACCCCTCCACTTT. The encoded protein is CASSQGGQTGGRSPLHF.

The V call is TRBV7-2, the J call TRBJ1-5, with D unclear. Trimming took off 4 bases at V and 6 bases at J, with 16 bases between the two ends. The CDR3 runs 15 residues. Germline V gives CDR1 SGHTA, CDR2 FQGNSA. The CDR3 DNA reads as TGTGCCAGCAGCTCAGACCGGGCTATGGGTCAGCCCCAGCATTTT. It encodes CASSSDRAMGQPQHF.

The J gene is TRBJ1-2, the V gene TRBV28, with a weak D call TRBD1 (5 bases). Germline V gene lookup returns CDR1 MDHEN and CDR2 SYDVKM. V shed 4 bases and J shed 0 bases, with 6 bases lying between them. The CDR3 is 13 residues long. CDR3 nucleotide sequence: TGTGCCAGCAGTTCAGGGACTAACTATGGCTACACCTTC. Protein product: CASSSGTNYGYTF.

In this sample, this clone turned up once. The CDR3 is CASSPPLAGGRVETQYF. The CDR3, as DNA: TGTGCCAGCAGCCCCCCCCTAGCGGGAGGCCGAGTTGAGACCCAGTACTTC. V usage is TRBV5-4 and J usage is TRBJ2-5; 11 nucleotides agree with TRBD2. The CDR3 loop spans 17 amino acids. Trimming removed 4 bases from V and 5 bases from J; junction bases left unmatched: 13. CDR1 and CDR2 from the germline V gene are SGHNT and YYREEE (reference sequence).

V gene TRBV6-2 or TRBV6-3 combines with J gene TRBJ2-2; D is uncertain. V lost 3 bases to trimming and J lost 2 bases, with 16 bases between them. The CDR3 spans 17 residues. The germline gives CDR1 MNHEY, CDR2 SVGEGT. CDR3 nucleotides: TGTGCCAGCAGTTATTCATTCGACCGACCTAACACCGGGGAGCTGTTTTTT. Its protein is CASSYSFDRPNTGELFF.

The chain couples TRBV6-5 to TRBJ1-1; TRBD1 aligns across 7 bases. Germline assignment: CDR1 MNHEY and CDR2 SVGAGI. CDR3 size: 16 residues. J lost 4 bases, V lost 2 bases, and 10 bases had no gene match. The CDR3 protein is CASSYAQFWDSTEAFF. In DNA, the CDR3 is TGTGCCAGCAGTTACGCGCAATTCTGGGACAGCACTGAAGCTTTCTTT.

The V and J genes are TRBV20-1 and TRBJ2-7; 9 bases map to TRBD2. The CDR3 totals 13 residues. Trimming removed 3 bases from V and 6 bases from J; junction bases left unmatched: 6. CDR1 DFQATT and CDR2 SNEGSKA come from the germline V gene (reference sequence). The CDR3 region is CSASYSGSGEQYF. CDR3 nucleotides: TGCAGTGCTAGTTATAGCGGGAGTGGCGAGCAGTACTTC.

The rearrangement links TRBV6-2 or TRBV6-3 to TRBJ1-5, with a tentative D call TRBD1 (6 bases). Trimming removed 4 bases from V and 5 bases from J, with 9 bases in between. CDR3 length: 13 residues. CDR1 is MNHEY and CDR2 is SVGEGT in the germline V gene. This CDR3 is CASSWTDHQPQHF. CDR3 coding DNA: TGTGCCAGCAGTTGGACAGATCATCAGCCCCAGCATTTT.

The rearrangement joins TRBV30 to TRBJ1-5; tentatively, D is TRBD1 (6 bases). The CDR3 is made up of 13 amino acids. The V end was cut by 4 bases, the J end by 1 base, with 8 bases between. Looked up from germline, CDR1 is GTSNPN and CDR2 is SVGIG (reference sequence). CDR3: CAWNQGSNQPQHF. Written as DNA, the CDR3 is TGTGCCTGGAACCAGGGGAGCAATCAGCCCCAGCATTTT.

The rearrangement joins TRBV19 to TRBJ1-5; no clear D. V shed 3 bases and J shed 1 base, with 16 bases lying between them. In germline, CDR1 is LNHDA, CDR2 SQIVND (reference sequence). The CDR3 is 17 amino acids. The CDR3 sequence: CASSIMGSGGSNQPQHF. CDR3 sequence (DNA): TGTGCCAGTAGTATTATGGGATCCGGAGGCAGCAATCAGCCCCAGCATTTT.

CDR3 residues: CAISESTGVDAFF. The CDR3, as DNA: TGTGCCATCAGTGAGTCGACGGGCGTTGACGCTTTCTTT. The rearrangement links TRBV10-3 to TRBJ1-1; D gene uncertain. CDR3 length: 13 residues. CDR1 and CDR2 (germline): ENHRY, SYGVKD. V lost 0 bases and J 11 bases, leaving 13 bases between the germline ends.